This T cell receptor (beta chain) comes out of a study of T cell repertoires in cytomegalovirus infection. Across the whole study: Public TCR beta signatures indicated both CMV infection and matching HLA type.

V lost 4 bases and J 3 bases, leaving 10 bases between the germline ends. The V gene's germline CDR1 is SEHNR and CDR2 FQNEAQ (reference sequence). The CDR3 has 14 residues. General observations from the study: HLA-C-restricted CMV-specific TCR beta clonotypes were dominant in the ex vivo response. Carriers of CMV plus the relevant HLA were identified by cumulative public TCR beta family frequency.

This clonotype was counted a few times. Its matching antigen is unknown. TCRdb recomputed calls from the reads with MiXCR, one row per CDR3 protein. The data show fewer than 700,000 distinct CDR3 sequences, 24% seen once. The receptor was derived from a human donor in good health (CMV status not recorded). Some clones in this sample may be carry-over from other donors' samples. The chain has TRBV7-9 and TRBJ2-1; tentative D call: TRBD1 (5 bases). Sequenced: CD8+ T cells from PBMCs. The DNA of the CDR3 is TGTGCCAGCAGCTCCGAGACAGTCTACAATGAGCAGTTCTTC. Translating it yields CASSSETVYNEQFF.